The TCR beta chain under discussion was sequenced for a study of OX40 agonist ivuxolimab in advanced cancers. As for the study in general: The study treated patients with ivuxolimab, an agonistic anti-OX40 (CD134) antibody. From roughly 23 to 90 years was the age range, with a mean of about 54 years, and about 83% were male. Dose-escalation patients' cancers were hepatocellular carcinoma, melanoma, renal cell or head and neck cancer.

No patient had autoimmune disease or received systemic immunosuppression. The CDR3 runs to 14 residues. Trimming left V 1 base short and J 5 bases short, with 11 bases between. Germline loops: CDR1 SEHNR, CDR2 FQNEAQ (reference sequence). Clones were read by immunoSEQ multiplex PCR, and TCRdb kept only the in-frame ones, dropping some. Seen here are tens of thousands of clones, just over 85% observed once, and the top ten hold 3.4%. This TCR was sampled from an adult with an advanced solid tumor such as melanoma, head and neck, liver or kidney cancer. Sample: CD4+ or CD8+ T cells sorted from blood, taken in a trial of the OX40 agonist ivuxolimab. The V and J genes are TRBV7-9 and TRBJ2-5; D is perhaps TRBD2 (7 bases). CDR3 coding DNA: TGTGCCAGCAGCTTAGTTGGGGGGGGCGAGACCCAGTACTTC. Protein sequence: CASSLVGGGETQYF.